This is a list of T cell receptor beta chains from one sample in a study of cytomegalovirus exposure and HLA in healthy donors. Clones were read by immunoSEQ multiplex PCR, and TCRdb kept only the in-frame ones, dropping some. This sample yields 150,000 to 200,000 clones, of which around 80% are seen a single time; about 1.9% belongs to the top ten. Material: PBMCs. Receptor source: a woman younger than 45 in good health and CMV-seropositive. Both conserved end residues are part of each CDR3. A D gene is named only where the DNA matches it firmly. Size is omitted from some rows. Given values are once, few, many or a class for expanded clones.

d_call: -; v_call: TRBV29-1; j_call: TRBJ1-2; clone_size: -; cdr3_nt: TGCAGCGTAGAACAGGGTATATACGGCTACACCTTC; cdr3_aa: CSVEQGIYGYTF
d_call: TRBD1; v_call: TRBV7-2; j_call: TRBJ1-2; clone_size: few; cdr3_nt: TGTGCCAGCAGCACCGGGACAGGGTTCTATGGCTACACCTTC; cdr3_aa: CASSTGTGFYGYTF
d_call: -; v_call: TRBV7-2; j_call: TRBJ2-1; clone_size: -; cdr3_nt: TGTGCCAGCAGCTTAGTTTGGCAGGGATTATCCAATGAGCAGTTCTTC; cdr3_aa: CASSLVWQGLSNEQFF
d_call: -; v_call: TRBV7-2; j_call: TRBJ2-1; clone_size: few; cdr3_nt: TGTGCCAGCAGCTCCGAGCGGGCAAGATACAATGAGCAGTTCTTC; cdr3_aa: CASSSERARYNEQFF
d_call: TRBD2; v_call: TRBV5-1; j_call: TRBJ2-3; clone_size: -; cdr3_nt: TGCGCCAGCAGCTTGGCCGGGGGACTAGCAAAAGATACGCAGTATTTT; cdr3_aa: CASSLAGGLAKDTQYF
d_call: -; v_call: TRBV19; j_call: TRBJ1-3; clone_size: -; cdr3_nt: TGTGCCAGTAAAGGACAGCAGACAGTCTGGAACACCATATATTTT; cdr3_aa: CASKGQQTVWNTIYF
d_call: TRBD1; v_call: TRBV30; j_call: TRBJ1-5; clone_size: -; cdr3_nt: TGTGCCTGGGGGGACAGAAATCAGCCCCAGCATTTT; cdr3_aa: CAWGDRNQPQHF
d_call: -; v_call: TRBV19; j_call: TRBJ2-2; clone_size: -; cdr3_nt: TGTGCCAGTAGTAAAACAGCCGGGGAGCTGTTTTTT; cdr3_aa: CASSKTAGELFF
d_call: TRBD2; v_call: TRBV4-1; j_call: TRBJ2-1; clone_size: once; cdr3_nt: TGCGCCAGCAGCCAAGAGTCCCAAACCGGGAGGGTGACTAGCGAGTACAATGAGCAGTTCTTC; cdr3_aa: CASSQESQTGRVTSEYNEQFF
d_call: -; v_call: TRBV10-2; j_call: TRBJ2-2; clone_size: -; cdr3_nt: TGCGCCAGCAGTATCGTAGGAGGGGCGGACACCGGGGAGCTGTTTTTT; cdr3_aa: CASSIVGGADTGELFF
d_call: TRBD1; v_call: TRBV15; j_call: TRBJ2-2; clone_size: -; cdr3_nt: TGTGCCACCAGCAGGGGGGCCATCGGGACAGGAGGCACCGGGGAGCTGTTTTTT; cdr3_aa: CATSRGAIGTGGTGELFF
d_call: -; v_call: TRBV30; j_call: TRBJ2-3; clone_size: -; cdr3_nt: TGTGCCTGGAGTCCTACCGGGACACTCACAGATACGCAGTATTTT; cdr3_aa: CAWSPTGTLTDTQYF
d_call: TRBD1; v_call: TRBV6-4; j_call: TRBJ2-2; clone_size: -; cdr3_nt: TGTGCCAGCAGTGACTCAGGGGGCCCCAACCCCGGGGAGCTGTTTTTT; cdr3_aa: CASSDSGGPNPGELFF
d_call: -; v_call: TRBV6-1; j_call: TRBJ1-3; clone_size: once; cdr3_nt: TGTGCCAGCAGTGAGTTTTTGAGGGGGGGCACCATATATTTT; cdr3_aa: CASSEFLRGGTIYF
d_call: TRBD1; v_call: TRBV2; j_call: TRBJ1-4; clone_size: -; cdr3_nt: TGTGCCAGCAGGCCCCTTACCGGGACAGGGACCGCCGCAACTAATGAAAAACTGTTTTTT; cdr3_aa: CASRPLTGTGTAATNEKLFF
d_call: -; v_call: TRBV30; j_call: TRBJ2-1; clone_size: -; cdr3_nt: TGTGCCTTCTCCAGGGCCTCCTCTTTTGGAGTCAATGAGCAGTTCTTC; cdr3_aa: CAFSRASSFGVNEQFF
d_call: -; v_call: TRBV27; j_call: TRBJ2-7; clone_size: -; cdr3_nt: TGTGCCAGCTCCTTCGGAGCCCCCGGCGAACAGTACTTC; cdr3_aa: CASSFGAPGEQYF
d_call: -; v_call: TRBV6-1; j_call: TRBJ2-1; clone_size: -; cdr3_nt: TGTGCCAGCAGTCGGGGTGAGGCGGGTTACAATGAGCAGTTCTTC; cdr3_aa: CASSRGEAGYNEQFF
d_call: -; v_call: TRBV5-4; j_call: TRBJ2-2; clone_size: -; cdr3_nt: TGTGCCAGCAGCTTGGATCTAGCTGTTCTGGTCGGGGAGCTGTTTTTT; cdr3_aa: CASSLDLAVLVGELFF
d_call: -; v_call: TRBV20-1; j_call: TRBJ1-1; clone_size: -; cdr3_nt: TGCAGTGCTTCGGCGGGGGAGACGGCTTTCTTT; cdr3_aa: CSASAGETAFF
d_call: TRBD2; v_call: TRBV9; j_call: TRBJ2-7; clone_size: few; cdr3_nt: TGTGCCAGCAGCGAAGAGGGACTAGCGGGAGGTAACGAGCAGTACTTC; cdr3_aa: CASSEEGLAGGNEQYF
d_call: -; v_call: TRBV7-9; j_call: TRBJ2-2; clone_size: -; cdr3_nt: TGTGCCAGCAAAGGAGAACACACCGGGGAGCTGTTTTTT; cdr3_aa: CASKGEHTGELFF
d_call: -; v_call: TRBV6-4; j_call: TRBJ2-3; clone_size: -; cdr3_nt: TGTGCCAGCAGTGACTCGCCGGGGAGTACAGATACGCAGTATTTT; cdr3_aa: CASSDSPGSTDTQYF
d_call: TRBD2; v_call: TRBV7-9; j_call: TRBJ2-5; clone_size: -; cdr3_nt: TGTGCCAGCAGCCCAGGGACTAGCGGCGGCGCAGAGACCCAGTACTTC; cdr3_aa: CASSPGTSGGAETQYF
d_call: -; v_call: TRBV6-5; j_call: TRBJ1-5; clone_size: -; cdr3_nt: TGTGCCAGCAGCGGGGGGTATTATAGCAATCAGCCCCAGCATTTT; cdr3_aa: CASSGGYYSNQPQHF
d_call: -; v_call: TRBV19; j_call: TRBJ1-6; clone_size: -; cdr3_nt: TGTGCCAGTACCACACATGGCCTTTCACCCCTCCACTTT; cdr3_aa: CASTTHGLSPLHF
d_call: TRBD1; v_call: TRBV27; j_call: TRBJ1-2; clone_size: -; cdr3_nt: TGTGCCAGCAGTCCAGGACAGGGCGCGAATGTTGTCTATGGCTACACCTTC; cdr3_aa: CASSPGQGANVVYGYTF
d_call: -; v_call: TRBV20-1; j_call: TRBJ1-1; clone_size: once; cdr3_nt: TGCAGTGGCCTGTCAGACTTCAGCGCTTTCTTT; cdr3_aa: CSGLSDFSAFF
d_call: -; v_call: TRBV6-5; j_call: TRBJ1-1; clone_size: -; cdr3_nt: TGTGCCAGCAGTTACTCCCGGCAGGGTGGCACTGAAGCTTTCTTT; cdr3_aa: CASSYSRQGGTEAFF
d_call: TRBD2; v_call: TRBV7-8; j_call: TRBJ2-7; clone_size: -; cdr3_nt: TGTGCCAGCAGCCTGGGACTAGCGGGACGCTACGAGCAGTACTTC; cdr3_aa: CASSLGLAGRYEQYF
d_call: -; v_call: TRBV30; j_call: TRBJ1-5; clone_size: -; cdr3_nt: TGTGCCTGGAGTGTCAACCCGAACCGGGCGGGGAGCAATCAGCCCCAGCATTTT; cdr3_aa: CAWSVNPNRAGSNQPQHF
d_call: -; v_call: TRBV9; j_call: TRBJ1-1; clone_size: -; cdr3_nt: TGTGCCAGCAGCGTAGGACTTGCGGATGAAGCTTTCTTT; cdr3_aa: CASSVGLADEAFF
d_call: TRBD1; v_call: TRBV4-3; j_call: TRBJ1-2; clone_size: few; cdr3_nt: TGCGCCAGCAGCCAAGAAGAAGAGTCGGGACAGGGAGTCCGTGGCTACACCTTC; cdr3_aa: CASSQEEESGQGVRGYTF
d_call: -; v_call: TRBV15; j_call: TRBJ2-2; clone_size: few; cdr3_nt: TGTGCCACCAGCAGAGATTACTCAGGTGTGTCCGGGGAGCTGTTTTTT; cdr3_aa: CATSRDYSGVSGELFF
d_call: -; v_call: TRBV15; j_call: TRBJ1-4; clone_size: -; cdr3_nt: TGTGCCACCAGCAGGGGCAGCCTTGGAACTGAAAAACTGTTTTTT; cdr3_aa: CATSRGSLGTEKLFF
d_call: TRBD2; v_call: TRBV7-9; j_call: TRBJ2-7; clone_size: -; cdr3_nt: TGTGCCAGCAGCCCTGCGACGGGGGGGGTTGTTGGCTACGAGCAGTACTTC; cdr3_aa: CASSPATGGVVGYEQYF
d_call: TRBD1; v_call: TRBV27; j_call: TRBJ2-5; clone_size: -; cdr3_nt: TGTGCCAGCAGTTTATCGGGACAGGGGTTCGGAGAGACCCAGTACTTC; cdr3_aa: CASSLSGQGFGETQYF
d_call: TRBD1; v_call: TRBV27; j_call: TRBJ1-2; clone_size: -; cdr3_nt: TGTGCCAGCAGTCCTCTGGGACAGGGGTTCAACTATGGCTACACCTTC; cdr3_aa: CASSPLGQGFNYGYTF
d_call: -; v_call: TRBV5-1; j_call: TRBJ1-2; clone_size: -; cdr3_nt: TGCGCCAGCAGCTCGCAGGGTAATTATGGCTACACCTTC; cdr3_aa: CASSSQGNYGYTF
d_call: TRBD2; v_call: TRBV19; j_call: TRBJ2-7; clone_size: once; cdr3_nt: TGTGCCAGTAGTCCGGGACTAGCTTCCTACGAGCAGTACTTC; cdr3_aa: CASSPGLASYEQYF
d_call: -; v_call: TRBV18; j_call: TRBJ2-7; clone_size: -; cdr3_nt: TGTGCCAGCTCCCTTGGCAGGGATAGGTGGGGCGACTACGAGCAGTACTTC; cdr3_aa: CASSLGRDRWGDYEQYF